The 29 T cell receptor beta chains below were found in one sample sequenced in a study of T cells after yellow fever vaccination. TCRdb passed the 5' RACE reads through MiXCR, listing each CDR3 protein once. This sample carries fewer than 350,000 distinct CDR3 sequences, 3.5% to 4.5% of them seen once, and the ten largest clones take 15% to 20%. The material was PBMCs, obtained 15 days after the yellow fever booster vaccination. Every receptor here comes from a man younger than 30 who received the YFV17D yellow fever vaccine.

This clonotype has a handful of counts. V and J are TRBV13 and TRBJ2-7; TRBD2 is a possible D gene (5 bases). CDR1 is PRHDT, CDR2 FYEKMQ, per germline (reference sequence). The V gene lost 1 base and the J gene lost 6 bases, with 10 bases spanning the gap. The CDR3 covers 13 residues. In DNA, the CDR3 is TGTGCCAGCAGCTTAGCGGTGGCGGGCGAGCAGTACTTC. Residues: CASSLAVAGEQYF.

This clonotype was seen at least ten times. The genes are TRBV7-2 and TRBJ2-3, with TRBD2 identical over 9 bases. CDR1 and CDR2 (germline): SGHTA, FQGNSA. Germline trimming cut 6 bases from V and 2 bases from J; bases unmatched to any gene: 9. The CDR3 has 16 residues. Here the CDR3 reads CASSLYSGGITDTQYF. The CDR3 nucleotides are TGTGCCAGCAGTCTCTATAGCGGGGGAATCACAGATACGCAGTATTTT. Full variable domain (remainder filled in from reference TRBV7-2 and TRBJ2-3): GAGVSQSPSNKVTEKGKDVELRCDPISGHTALYWYRQSLGQGLEFLIYFQGNSAPDKSGLPSDRFSAERTGGSVSTLTIQRTQQEDSAVYLCASSLYSGGITDTQYFGPGTRLTVL.

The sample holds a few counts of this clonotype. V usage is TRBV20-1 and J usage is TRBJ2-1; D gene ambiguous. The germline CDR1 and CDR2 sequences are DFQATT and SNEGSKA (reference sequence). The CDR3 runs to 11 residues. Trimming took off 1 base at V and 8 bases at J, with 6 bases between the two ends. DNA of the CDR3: TGCAGTGCTAGAGCACCGCATGAGCAGTTCTTC. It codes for CSARAPHEQFF.

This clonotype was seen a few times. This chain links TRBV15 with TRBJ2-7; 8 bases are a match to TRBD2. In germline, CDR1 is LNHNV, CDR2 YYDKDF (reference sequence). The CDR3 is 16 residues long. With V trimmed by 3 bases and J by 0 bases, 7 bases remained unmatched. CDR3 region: CATSRGGAGDSYEQYV. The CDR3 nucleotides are TGTGCCACCAGCAGGGGTGGAGCGGGGGACTCCTACGAGCAGTACGTC.

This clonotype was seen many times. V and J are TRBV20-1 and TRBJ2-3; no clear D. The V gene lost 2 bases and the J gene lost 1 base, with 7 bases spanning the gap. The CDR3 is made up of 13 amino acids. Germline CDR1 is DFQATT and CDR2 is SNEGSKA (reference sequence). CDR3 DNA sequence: TGCAGTGCTAGAAGGCAGGGCACAGATACGCAGTATTTT. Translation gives CSARRQGTDTQYF.

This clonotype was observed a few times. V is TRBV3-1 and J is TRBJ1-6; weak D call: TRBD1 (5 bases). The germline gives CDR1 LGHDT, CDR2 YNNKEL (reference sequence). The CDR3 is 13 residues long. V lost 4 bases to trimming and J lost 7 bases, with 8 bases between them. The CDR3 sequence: CASSPGANSPLHF. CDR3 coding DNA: TGTGCCAGCAGCCCCGGGGCCAATTCACCCCTCCACTTT.

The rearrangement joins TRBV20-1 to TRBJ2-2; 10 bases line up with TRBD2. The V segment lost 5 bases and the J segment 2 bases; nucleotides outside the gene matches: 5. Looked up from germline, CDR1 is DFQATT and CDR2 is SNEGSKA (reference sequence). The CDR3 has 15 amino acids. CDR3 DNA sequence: TGCAGTGCTCCACTAGCGGGGATCAACACCGGGGAGCTGTTTTTT. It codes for CSAPLAGINTGELFF.

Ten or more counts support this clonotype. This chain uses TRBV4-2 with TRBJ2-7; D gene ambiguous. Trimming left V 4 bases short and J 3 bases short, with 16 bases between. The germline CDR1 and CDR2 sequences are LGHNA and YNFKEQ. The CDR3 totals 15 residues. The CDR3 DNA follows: TGTGCCAGCAGCCGATCCTCATCCCCCTACTACGAGCAGTACTTC. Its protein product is CASSRSSSPYYEQYF.

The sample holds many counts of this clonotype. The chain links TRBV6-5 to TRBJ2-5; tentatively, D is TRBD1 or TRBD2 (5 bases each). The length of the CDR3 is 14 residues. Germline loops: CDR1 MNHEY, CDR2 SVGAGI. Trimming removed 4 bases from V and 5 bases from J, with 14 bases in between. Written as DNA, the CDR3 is TGTGCCAGCAGTTCGGGACCCCTGTGGGAGACCCAGTACTTC. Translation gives CASSSGPLWETQYF.

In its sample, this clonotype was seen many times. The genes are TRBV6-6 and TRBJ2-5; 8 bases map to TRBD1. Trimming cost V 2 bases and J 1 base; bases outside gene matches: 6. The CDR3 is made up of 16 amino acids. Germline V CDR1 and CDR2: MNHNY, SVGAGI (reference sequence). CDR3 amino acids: CASSYTDRDSQETQYF. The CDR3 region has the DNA TGTGCCAGCAGTTACACGGACAGGGACTCCCAAGAGACCCAGTACTTC.

CDR3 nucleotide sequence: TGTGCCAGCAGTTTATATGGTTACGGGGGCACCGGGGAGCTGTTTTTT. The encoded protein is CASSLYGYGGTGELFF. This chain connects TRBV27 to TRBJ2-2; tentative D call: TRBD2 (6 bases). CDR3 length equals 16 residues. With 1 base removed from V and 4 bases from J, the gap between germline ends came to 13 bases. The germline V gene has CDR1 MNHEY and CDR2 SMNVEV (reference sequence).

The CDR3 sequence: CASSVGLARETQYF. CDR3 nucleotides: TGTGCCAGCAGCGTAGGCCTTGCCAGGGAGACCCAGTACTTC. The rearrangement joins TRBV9 to TRBJ2-5; D is uncertain. The V gene's germline CDR1 is SGDLS and CDR2 YYNGEE. V was cut by 0 bases and J by 5 bases, with 11 bases left in between. The CDR3 contains 14 residues. Full variable domain (rest looked up from reference TRBV9 and TRBJ2-5): DSGVTQTPKHLITATGQRVTLRCSPRSGDLSVYWYQQSLDQGLQFLIQYYNGEERAKGNILERFSAQQFPDLHSELNLSSLELGDSALYFCASSVGLARETQYFGPGTRLLVL.

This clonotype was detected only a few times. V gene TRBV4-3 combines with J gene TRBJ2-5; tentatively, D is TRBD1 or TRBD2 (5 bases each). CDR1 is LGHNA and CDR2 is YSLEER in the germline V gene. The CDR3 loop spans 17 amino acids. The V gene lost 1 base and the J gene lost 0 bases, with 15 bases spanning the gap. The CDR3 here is CASSQAIPGRDQETQYF. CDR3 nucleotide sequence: TGCGCCAGCAGCCAAGCAATCCCGGGACGGGACCAAGAGACCCAGTACTTC.

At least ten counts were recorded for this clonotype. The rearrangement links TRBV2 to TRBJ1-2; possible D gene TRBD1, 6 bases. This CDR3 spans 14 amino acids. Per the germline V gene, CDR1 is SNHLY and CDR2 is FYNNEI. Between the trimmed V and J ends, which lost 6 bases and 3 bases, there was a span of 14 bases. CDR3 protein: CASSKGEDDYGYTF. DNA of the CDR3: TGTGCCAGCAGCAAGGGGGAGGACGACTATGGCTACACCTTC.

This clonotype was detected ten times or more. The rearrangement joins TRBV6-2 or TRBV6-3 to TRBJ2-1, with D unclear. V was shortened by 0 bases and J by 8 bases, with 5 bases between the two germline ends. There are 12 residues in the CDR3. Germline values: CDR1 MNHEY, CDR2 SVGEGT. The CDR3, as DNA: TGTGCCAGCAGTTACTCCCCCGATGAGCAGTTCTTC. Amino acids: CASSYSPDEQFF.

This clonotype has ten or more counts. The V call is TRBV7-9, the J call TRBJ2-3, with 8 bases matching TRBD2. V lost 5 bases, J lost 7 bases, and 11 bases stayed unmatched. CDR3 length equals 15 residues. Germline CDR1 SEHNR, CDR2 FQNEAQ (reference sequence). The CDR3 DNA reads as TGTGCCAGCAGCCAGCGGGGGCAGGGGATTTATACGCAGTATTTT. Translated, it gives CASSQRGQGIYTQYF. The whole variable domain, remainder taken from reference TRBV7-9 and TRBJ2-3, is DTGVSQNPRHKITKRGQNVTFRCDPISEHNRLYWYRQTLGQGPEFLTYFQNEAQLEKSRLLSDRFSAERPKGSFSTLEIQRTEQGDSAMYLCASSQRGQGIYTQYFGPGTRLTVL.

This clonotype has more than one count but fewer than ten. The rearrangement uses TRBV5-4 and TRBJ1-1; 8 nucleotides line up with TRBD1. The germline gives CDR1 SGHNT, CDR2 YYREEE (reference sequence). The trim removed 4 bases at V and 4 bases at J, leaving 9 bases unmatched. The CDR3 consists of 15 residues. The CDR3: CASSPDRVGGTEAFF. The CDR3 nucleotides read TGTGCCAGCAGCCCGGACAGGGTTGGAGGCACTGAAGCTTTCTTT.

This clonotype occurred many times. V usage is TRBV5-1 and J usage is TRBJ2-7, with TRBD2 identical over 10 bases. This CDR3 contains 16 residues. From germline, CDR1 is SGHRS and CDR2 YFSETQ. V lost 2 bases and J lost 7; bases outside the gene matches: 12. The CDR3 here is CASSFSGGPHLEEQYV. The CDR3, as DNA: TGCGCCAGCAGCTTTAGCGGGGGGCCGCATTTGGAAGAGCAGTACGTC.

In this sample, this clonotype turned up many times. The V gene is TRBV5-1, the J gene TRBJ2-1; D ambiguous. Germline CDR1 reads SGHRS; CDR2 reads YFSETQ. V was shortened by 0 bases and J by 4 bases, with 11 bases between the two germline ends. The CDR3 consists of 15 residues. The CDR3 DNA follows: TGCGCCAGCAGCTTGGGAGTATACTCATACAATGAGCAGTTCTTC. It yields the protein CASSLGVYSYNEQFF. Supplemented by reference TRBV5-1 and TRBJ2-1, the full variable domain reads KAGVTQTPRYLIKTRGQQVTLSCSPISGHRSVSWYQQTPGQGLQFLFEYFSETQRNKGNFPGRFSGRQFSNSRSEMNVSTLELGDSALYLCASSLGVYSYNEQFFGPGTRLTVL.

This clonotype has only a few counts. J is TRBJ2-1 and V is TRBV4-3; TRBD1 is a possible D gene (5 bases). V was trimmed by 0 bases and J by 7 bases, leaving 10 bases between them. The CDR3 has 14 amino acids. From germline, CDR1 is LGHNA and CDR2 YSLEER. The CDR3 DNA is TGCGCCAGCAGCCAAGATGCAGGGTGGAATGAGCAGTTCTTC. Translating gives CASSQDAGWNEQFF.

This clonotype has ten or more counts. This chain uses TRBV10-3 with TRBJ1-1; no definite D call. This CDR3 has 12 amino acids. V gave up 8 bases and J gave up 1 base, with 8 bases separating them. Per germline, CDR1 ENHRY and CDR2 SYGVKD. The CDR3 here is CAISRENTEAFF. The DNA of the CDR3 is TGTGCCATCTCACGGGAGAACACTGAAGCTTTCTTT.

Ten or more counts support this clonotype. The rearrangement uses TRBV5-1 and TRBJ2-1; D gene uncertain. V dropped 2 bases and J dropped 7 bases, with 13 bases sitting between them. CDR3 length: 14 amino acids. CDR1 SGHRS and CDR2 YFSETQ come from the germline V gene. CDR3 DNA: TGCGCCAGCAGCTTCTACCTACGGTTTAATGAGCAGTTCTTC. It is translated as CASSFYLRFNEQFF.

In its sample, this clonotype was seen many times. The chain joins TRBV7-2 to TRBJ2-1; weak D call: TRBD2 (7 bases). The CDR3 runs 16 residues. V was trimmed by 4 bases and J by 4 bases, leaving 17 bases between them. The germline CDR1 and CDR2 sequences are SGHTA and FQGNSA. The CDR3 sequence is CASSWGGPVFYNEQFF. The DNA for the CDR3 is TGTGCCAGCAGCTGGGGGGGGCCCGTCTTTTACAATGAGCAGTTCTTC.

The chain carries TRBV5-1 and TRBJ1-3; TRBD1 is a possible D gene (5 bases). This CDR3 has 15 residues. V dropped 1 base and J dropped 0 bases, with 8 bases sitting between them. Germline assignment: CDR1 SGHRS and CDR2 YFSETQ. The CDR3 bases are TGCGCCAGCAGCTTGTGGGGACCCTCTGGAAACACCATATATTTT. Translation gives CASSLWGPSGNTIYF.

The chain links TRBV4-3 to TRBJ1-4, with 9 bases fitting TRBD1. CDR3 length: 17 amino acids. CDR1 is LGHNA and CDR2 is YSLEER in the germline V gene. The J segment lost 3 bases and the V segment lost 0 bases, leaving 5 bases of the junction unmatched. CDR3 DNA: TGCGCCAGCAGCCAAGACGGGACAGGGTCATCTAATGAAAAACTGTTTTTT. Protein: CASSQDGTGSSNEKLFF.

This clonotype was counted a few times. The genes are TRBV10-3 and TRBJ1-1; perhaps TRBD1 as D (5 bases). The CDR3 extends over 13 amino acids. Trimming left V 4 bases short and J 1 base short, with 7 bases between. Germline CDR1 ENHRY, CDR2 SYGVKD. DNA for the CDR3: TGTGCCATCAGTGGCAGGGCGAACACTGAAGCTTTCTTT. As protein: CAISGRANTEAFF.

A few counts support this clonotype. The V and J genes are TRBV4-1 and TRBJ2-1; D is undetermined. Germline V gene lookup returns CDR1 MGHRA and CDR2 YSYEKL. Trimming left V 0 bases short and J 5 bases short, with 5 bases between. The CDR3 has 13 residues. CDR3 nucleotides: TGCGCCAGCAGCCAAGATGCGGACAATGAGCAGTTCTTC. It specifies CASSQDADNEQFF.

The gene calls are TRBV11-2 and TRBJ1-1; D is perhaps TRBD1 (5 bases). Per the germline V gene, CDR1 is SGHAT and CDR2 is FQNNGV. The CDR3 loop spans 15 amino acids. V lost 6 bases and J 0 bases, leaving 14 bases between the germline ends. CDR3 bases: TGTGCCAGCAGGGACCAGGGAGGTATGAACACTGAAGCTTTCTTT. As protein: CASRDQGGMNTEAFF.

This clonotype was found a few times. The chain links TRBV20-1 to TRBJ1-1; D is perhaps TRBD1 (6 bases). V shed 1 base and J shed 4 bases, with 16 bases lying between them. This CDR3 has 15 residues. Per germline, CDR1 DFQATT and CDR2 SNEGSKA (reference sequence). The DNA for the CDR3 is TGCAGTGCTAGAGCCTTGCGGGGGCACTTCACTGAAGCTTTCTTT. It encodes CSARALRGHFTEAFF.